Shown below are 9 T cell receptor beta chains from a single sample sequenced in a study of metastatic and nonmetastatic thyroid tumors. TCRdb ran MiXCR on the PCR reads. The top ten hold roughly a quarter of the sample, which has 3,500 to 4,500 clones, around a third seen once. All patients were untreated before thyroid surgery. The source material was adjacent normal tissue. The receptors were gathered from a female donor with papillary thyroid cancer or a benign thyroid nodule (not recorded which). Some clones in this sample may be carry-over from other donors' samples.

This clone was found many times. Other DNA sequences from this sample encode an identical CDR3 as well. This chain uses TRBV27 with TRBJ2-3; the match to TRBD1 covers 8 bases. This CDR3 comprises 16 residues. V shed 5 bases, J shed 4 bases, and the junction held 11 bases outside the gene matches. Germline CDR1 reads MNHEY; CDR2 reads SMNVEV (reference sequence). CDR3 sequence: CASSPQTGVVADTQYF. CDR3 in DNA: TGTGCCAGCAGTCCACAGACAGGGGTGGTCGCAGATACGCAGTATTTT.

The chain uses TRBV29-1 and TRBJ2-7, with a weak D call TRBD1 (6 bases). Germline assignment: CDR1 SQVTM and CDR2 ANQGSEA. V was trimmed by 7 bases and J by 6 bases, leaving 19 bases between them. This CDR3 spans 13 amino acids. Here the CDR3 DNA reads TGCAGCGCTTTACACAGGGATGGGGTCGAGCAGTACTTC. Residues: CSALHRDGVEQYF.

This chain joins TRBV6-2 or TRBV6-3 and TRBJ1-1; D perhaps matches TRBD1 (6 bases). The germline gives CDR1 MNHEY, CDR2 SVGEGT. V was shortened by 6 bases and J by 4 bases, with 24 bases between the two germline ends. The CDR3 spans 17 residues. For the CDR3, the DNA is TGTGCCAGCAGGATCCATCAGGGGAGAGAGTTCGGCACTGAAGCTTTCTTT. This translates into CASRIHQGREFGTEAFF.

Here the CDR3 DNA reads TGTGCCAGCAGCTGGCGTGAAGGGGGGAACACTGAAGCTTTCTTT. It codes for CASSWREGGNTEAFF. The chain links TRBV5-5 to TRBJ1-1; D is perhaps TRBD1 (6 bases). The V gene lost 3 bases and the J gene lost 1 base, with 13 bases spanning the gap. CDR3 length equals 15 residues. Germline V lookup: CDR1 SGHKS, CDR2 YYEKEE (reference sequence).

The V gene is TRBV19, the J gene TRBJ2-2; the D gene is possibly TRBD2 (7 bases). CDR1 is LNHDA and CDR2 is SQIVND in the germline V gene (reference sequence). V was shortened by 4 bases and J by 6 bases, with 15 bases between the two germline ends. This CDR3 has 15 residues. The CDR3 loop reads CASSNQGGGAGELFF. CDR3 bases: TGTGCCAGTAGTAACCAAGGAGGGGGGGCCGGGGAGCTGTTTTTT.

CDR3 loop: CASSLEAWPGELFF. CDR3 DNA: TGTGCCAGCAGCTTAGAAGCATGGCCCGGGGAGCTGTTTTTT. The J gene is TRBJ2-2, the V gene TRBV11-2, with D unresolved. This CDR3 has 14 residues. Germline loops: CDR1 SGHAT, CDR2 FQNNGV. Trimming removed 0 bases from V and 6 bases from J, with 8 bases in between.

A note on this clone: Because the CDR3 is missing its conserved closing phenylalanine or tryptophan, this is likely a read error. The DNA is omitted, as the CDR3 cannot be located on it reliably, and the CDR3 follows TCRdb's listing. V usage is TRBV27 and J usage is TRBJ2-1; TRBD1, the table's D call, lacks a check against the DNA. Termini included, the CDR3 measures 15 amino acids. The germline V gene encodes CDR1 MNHEY and CDR2 SMNVEV (reference sequence). The CDR3 sequence: CASSSPGQGYNEHFL.

The sample holds a few counts of this clone. The chain combines TRBV5-1 with TRBJ2-5; 9 nucleotides agree with TRBD1. Trimming removed 0 bases from V and 2 bases from J; junction bases left unmatched: 2. CDR1 and CDR2 from the germline V gene are SGHRS and YFSETQ. The CDR3 is made up of 15 amino acids. The DNA for the CDR3 is TGCGCCAGCAGCTTGGGGGACAGGGTACAAGAGACCCAGTACTTC. Translation gives CASSLGDRVQETQYF.

The rearrangement joins TRBV6-2 or TRBV6-3 to TRBJ2-2; TRBD2 aligns across 14 bases. V shed 7 bases, J shed 4 bases, and the junction held 17 bases outside the gene matches. Germline CDR1 reads MNHEY; CDR2 reads SVGEGT. This CDR3 has 20 residues. The CDR3 DNA reads as TGTGCCAGCACTCGGGGGGCCAGGGGACTAGCGGGAGTGTCCACCGGGGAGCTGTTTTTT. It is translated as CASTRGARGLAGVSTGELFF.